These 16 T cell receptor beta chains were sequenced from one sample in a study of blood T cells in healthy people across ages. The second PCR ran roughly 6 to 11 cycles with a sample-barcoded 5' primer and J-beta primers. TCRdb recomputed calls from the 5' RACE reads with MiXCR, one row per CDR3 protein. The data show some 750,000 distinct CDR3 sequences, approximately 22% seen once. Sequenced sample: blood. Source of these receptors: an older man in good health.

This chain joins TRBV7-9 and TRBJ2-5; D gene uncertain. Germline-derived CDR1 and CDR2 are SEHNR and FQNEAQ (reference sequence). V was pared by 7 bases and J by 3 bases, with 15 bases between. The CDR3 is made up of 14 amino acids. This CDR3 reads CASTAWVGEETQYF. DNA of the CDR3: TGTGCCAGCACCGCCTGGGTAGGAGAAGAGACCCAGTACTTC.

V usage is TRBV18 and J usage is TRBJ2-5; tentative D call: TRBD1 (6 bases). CDR1 and CDR2 from the germline V gene are KGHSH and LQKENI. This CDR3 spans 15 amino acids. Trimming pared 6 bases from V and 3 bases from J, leaving 17 bases between. The DNA for the CDR3 is TGTGCCAGCTCGCTGAGTCACAGGGTAGAAGAGACCCAGTACTTC. Translated: CASSLSHRVEETQYF.

In this sample, this clonotype turned up once. Here the CDR3 omits its conserved ending phenylalanine or tryptophan, so a read error is the likely source. For the CDR3, the DNA is TGTGCCACCAGCAGATATGGTACCTATGGCTACACCCTC. It encodes CATSRYGTYGYTL. The chain has TRBV15 and TRBJ1-2; D remains unclear. V was shortened by 2 bases and J by 4 bases, with 8 bases between the two germline ends. CDR1 LNHNV and CDR2 YYDKDF come from the germline V gene (reference sequence). There are 13 residues in the CDR3.

This clonotype was picked up a small number of times. The junction and the germline gene differ at one end; a read error may be behind it. The chain recombines TRBV18 with TRBJ2-2, with unresolved D. This CDR3 has 13 amino acids. The germline V gene encodes CDR1 KGHSH and CDR2 LQKENI. CDR3 sequence (DNA): TGTGCCGGCTCACCTCTGAACACCGGGGAGCTGTTTTTT. Encoded protein: CAGSPLNTGELFF.

The gene calls are TRBV5-5 and TRBJ2-6; D is unresolved. This CDR3 region has 16 residues. Trimming removed 0 bases at V and 0 bases at J, with 7 bases between. Per germline, CDR1 SGHKS and CDR2 YYEKEE (reference sequence). In DNA, the CDR3 is TGTGCCAGCAGCTTGGTCCCAGTCTCTGGGGCCAACGTCCTGACTTTC. The encoded protein is CASSLVPVSGANVLTF.

This clonotype showed up just a few times. V usage is TRBV19 and J usage is TRBJ2-5; 9 bases map to TRBD2. With the DNA end fitting TRBJ2-1 better, the J assignment may be wrong. Germline V lookup: CDR1 LNHDA, CDR2 SQIVND (reference sequence). The CDR3 contains 16 residues. For the CDR3, the DNA is TGTGCCAGTAGTATTTACGCTAGCGGGAATTTCAATGAGCAGTTCTTC. Protein: CASSIYASGNFNEQFF.

This clonotype was observed a few times. The V and J genes are TRBV6-1 and TRBJ2-1; 8 positions match TRBD2. V dropped 0 bases and J dropped 3; count of bases not matched to a gene: 13. From germline, CDR1 is MNHNS and CDR2 SASEGT. This CDR3 spans 19 amino acids. CDR3 residues: CASSEALGLAGWVYNEQFF. CDR3 nucleotides: TGTGCCAGCAGTGAAGCGCTTGGGTTAGCGGGATGGGTCTACAATGAGCAGTTCTTC.

This chain joins TRBV5-6 and TRBJ1-2; no clear D gene. V was cut by 3 bases and J by 4 bases, with 16 bases left in between. The CDR3 totals 15 residues. Germline CDR1 reads SGHDT; CDR2 reads YYEEEE. CDR3 nucleotide sequence: TGTGCCAGCAGCTCTATCTCCGCAGGCGGCTATGGCTACACCTTC. Encoded protein: CASSSISAGGYGYTF.

This clonotype was seen a few times. J is TRBJ2-1 and V is TRBV12-3 or TRBV12-4; 9 bases align to TRBD1. The closer fit of TRBJ2-7 to the DNA end suggests the J call may be wrong. CDR3 length equals 13 residues. CDR3 region: CASSKGQGYEQYV. In nucleotides, the CDR3 is TGTGCCAGCAGTAAGGGACAGGGCTACGAGCAGTACGTC.

This clonotype was seen more than once but under ten times. V gene TRBV29-1 combines with J gene TRBJ2-3; possibly TRBD1 for D (6 bases). The CDR3 length is 12 residues. Trimming pared 7 bases from V and 0 bases from J, leaving 8 bases between. Germline V gene data show CDR1 as SQVTM and CDR2 as ANQGSEA. CDR3: CSGDRSTDTQYF. CDR3 sequence (DNA): TGCAGCGGAGACAGGAGCACAGATACGCAGTATTTT.

This clonotype turned up a few times. The chain links TRBV5-6 to TRBJ2-5; D perhaps matches TRBD2 (5 bases). The end of the DNA fits TRBJ2-7 better, so the J call may be wrong. The germline V gene encodes CDR1 SGHDT and CDR2 YYEEEE. The length of the CDR3 is 16 residues. CDR3 protein: CASSLLPVEAGYEQYF. DNA of the CDR3: TGTGCCAGCAGCTTACTCCCGGTGGAGGCGGGCTACGAGCAGTACTTC.

This sequence joins TRBV4-1 and TRBJ1-5; D perhaps matches TRBD1 (5 bases). From germline, CDR1 is MGHRA and CDR2 YSYEKL. V shed 3 bases and J shed 3 bases, with 24 bases lying between them. This CDR3 comprises 19 residues. The DNA of the CDR3 is TGCGCCAGCAGCCAGGATGGCATAGCAGGGAGGTGGGACAATCAGCCCCAGCATTTT. Amino acid sequence: CASSQDGIAGRWDNQPQHF.

This clonotype was observed a few times. The V call is TRBV18, the J call TRBJ2-7, with TRBD2 identical over 7 bases. The V segment lost 4 bases and the J segment 7 bases; nucleotides outside the gene matches: 19. Germline V CDR1 and CDR2: KGHSH, LQKENI. The CDR3 totals 17 residues. This chain's CDR3 is CASSRRLLRESLLEQYF. In DNA, the CDR3 is TGTGCCAGCTCACGCCGCCTCTTGCGGGAGTCGCTTCTGGAGCAGTACTTC.

This clonotype was seen a handful of times. The chain carries TRBV14 and TRBJ2-4; 8 nucleotides line up with TRBD2. Per germline, CDR1 SGHDN and CDR2 FVKESK. The V gene end was trimmed by 5 bases and the J gene end by 0 bases; junction bases not matched to a gene: 6. This CDR3 region has 16 residues. In DNA form, the CDR3 reads TGTGCCAGCAGCACCGGGGGGGCAGTAGCCAAAAACATTCAGTACTTC. Translated: CASSTGGAVAKNIQYF.

The chain uses TRBV24-1 and TRBJ1-3; D unresolved. The germline CDR1 and CDR2 sequences are KGHDR and SFDVKD. The CDR3 runs to 19 residues. V lost 3 bases and J lost 0, with 20 bases in between. In DNA form, the CDR3 reads TGTGCCACCAGTGATGGCCCCGTAGGACTCCCTAACTCTGGAAACACCATATATTTT. This encodes CATSDGPVGLPNSGNTIYF.

This clonotype occurred a few times. The chain has TRBV30 and TRBJ1-2; D possibly corresponds to TRBD1 (6 bases). Per the germline V gene, CDR1 is GTSNPN and CDR2 is SVGIG (reference sequence). This CDR3 is built from 12 residues. V was cut by 2 bases and J by 7 bases, with 11 bases left in between. CDR3 amino acids: CAWSSGVPGYTF. CDR3 DNA: TGTGCCTGGAGTTCAGGGGTCCCTGGCTACACCTTC.